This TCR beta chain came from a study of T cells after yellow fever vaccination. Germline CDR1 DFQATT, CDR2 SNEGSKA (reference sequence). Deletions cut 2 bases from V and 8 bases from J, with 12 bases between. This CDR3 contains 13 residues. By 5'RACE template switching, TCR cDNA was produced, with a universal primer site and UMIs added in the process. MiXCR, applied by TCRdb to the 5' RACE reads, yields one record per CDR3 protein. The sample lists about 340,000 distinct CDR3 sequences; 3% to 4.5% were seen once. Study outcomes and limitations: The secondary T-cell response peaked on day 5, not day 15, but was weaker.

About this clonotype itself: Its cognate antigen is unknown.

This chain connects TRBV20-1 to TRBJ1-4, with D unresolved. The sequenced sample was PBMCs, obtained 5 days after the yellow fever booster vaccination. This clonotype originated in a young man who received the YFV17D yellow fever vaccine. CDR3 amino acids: CSARYSGNEKLFF. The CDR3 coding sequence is TGCAGTGCTAGATACAGCGGGAACGAAAAACTGTTTTTT.